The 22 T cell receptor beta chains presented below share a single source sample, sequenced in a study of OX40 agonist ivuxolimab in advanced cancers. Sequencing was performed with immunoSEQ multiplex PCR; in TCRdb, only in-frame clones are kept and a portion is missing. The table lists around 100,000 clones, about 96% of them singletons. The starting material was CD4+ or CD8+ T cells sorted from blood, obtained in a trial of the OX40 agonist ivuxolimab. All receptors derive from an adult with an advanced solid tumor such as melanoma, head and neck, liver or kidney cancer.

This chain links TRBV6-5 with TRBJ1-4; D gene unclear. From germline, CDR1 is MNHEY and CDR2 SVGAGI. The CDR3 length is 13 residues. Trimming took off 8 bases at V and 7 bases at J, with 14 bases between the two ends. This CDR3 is CASALREFEKLFF. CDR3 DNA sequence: TGTGCCAGCGCTCTCCGGGAGTTTGAAAAACTGTTTTTT.

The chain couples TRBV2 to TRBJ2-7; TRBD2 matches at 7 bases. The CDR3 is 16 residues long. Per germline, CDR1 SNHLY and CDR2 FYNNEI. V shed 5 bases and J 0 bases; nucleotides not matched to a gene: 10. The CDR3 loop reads CASSMGGVFSSYEQYF. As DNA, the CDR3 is TGTGCCAGCAGTATGGGGGGGGTCTTCAGCTCCTACGAGCAGTACTTC.

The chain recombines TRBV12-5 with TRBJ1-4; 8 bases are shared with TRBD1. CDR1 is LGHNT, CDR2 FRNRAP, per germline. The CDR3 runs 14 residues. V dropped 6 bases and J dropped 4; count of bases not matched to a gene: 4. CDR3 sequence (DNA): TGTGCTAGTGGCCTAGACAGGGGTAATGAAAAACTGTTTTTT. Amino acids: CASGLDRGNEKLFF.

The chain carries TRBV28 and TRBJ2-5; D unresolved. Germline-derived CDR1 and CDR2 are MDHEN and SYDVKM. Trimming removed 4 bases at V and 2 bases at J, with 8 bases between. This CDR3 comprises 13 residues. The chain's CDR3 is CASSSMVQETQYF. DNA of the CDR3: TGTGCCAGCAGTTCCATGGTTCAAGAGACCCAGTACTTC.

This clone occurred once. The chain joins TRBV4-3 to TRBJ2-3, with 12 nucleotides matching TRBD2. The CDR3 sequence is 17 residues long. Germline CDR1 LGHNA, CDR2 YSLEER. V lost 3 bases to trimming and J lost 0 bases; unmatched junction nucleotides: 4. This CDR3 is CASSHVTSGRSTDTQYF. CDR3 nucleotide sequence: TGCGCCAGCAGCCATGTGACTAGCGGGAGAAGCACAGATACGCAGTATTTT.

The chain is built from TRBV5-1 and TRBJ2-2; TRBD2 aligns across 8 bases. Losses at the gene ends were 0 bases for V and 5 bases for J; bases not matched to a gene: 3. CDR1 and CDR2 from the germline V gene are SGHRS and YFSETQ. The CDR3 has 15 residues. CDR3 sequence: CASSLGSSGTGELFF. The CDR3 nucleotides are TGCGCCAGCAGCTTGGGGTCTAGCGGGACCGGGGAGCTGTTTTTT.

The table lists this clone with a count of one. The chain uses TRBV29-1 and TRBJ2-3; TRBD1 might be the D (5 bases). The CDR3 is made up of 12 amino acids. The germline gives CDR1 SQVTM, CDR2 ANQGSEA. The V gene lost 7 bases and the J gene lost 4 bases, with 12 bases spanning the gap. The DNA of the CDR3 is TGCAGCGCCTTGACAGACCCAGATACGCAGTATTTT. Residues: CSALTDPDTQYF.

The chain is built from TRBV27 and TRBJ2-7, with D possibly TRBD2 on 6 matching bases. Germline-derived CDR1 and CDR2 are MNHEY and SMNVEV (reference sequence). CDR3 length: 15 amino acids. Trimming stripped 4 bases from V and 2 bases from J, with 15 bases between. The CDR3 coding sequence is TGTGCCAGCAGTTCCGAAGTAGCGGATACCTACGAGCAGTACTTC. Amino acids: CASSSEVADTYEQYF.

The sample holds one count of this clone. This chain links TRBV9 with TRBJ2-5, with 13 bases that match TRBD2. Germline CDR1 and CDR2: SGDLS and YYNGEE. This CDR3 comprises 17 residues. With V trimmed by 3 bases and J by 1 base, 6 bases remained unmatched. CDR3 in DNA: TGTGCCAGCAGCGCCGGGGGACTAGCGGGAATCCAAGAGACCCAGTACTTC. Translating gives CASSAGGLAGIQETQYF.

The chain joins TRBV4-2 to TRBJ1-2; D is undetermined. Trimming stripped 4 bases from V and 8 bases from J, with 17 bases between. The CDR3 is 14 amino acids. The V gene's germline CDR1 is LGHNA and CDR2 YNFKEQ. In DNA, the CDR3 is TGTGCCAGCAGCCCTCTGACCCTCGGGATGGGCTACACCTTC. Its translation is CASSPLTLGMGYTF.

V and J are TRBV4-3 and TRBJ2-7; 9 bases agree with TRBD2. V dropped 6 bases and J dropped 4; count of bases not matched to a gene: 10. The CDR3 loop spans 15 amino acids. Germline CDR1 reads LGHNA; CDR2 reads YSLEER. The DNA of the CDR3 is TGCGCCAGCAGTCCAACTAGCGGGTGGAGTTACGAGCAGTACTTC. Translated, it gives CASSPTSGWSYEQYF.

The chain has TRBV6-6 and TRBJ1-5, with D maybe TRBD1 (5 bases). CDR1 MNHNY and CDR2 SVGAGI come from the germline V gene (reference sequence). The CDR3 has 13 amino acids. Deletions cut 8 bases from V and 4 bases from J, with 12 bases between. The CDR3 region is CASASGANQPQHF. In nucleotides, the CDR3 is TGTGCCAGCGCATCCGGGGCGAATCAGCCCCAGCATTTT.

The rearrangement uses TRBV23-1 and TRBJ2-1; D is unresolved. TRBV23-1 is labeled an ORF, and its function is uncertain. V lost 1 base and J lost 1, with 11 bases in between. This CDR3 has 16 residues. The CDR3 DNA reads TGCGCCAGCAGTCAATTGGGCTTCCCATCCTACAATGAGCAGTTCTTC. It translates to CASSQLGFPSYNEQFF.

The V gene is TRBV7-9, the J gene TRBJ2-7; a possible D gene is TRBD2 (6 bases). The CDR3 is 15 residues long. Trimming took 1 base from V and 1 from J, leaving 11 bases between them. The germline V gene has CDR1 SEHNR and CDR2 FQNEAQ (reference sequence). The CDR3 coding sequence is TGTGCCAGCAGCTTAGTGCCGGCGGGGTCCTACGAGCAGTACTTC. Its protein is CASSLVPAGSYEQYF.

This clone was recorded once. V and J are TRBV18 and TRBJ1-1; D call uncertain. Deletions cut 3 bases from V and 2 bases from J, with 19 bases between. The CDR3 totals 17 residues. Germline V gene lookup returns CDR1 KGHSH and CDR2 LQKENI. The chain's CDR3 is CASSPYAAGSHNTEAFF. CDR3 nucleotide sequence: TGTGCCAGCTCACCCTACGCCGCGGGGAGTCACAACACTGAAGCTTTCTTT.

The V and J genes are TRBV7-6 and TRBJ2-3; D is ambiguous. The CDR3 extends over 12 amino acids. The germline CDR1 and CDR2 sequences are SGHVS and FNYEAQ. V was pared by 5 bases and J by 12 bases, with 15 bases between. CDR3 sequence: CASSHSLVPQYF. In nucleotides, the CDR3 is TGTGCCAGCAGCCACAGCTTAGTCCCTCAGTATTTT.

The CDR3 DNA reads as TGTGCCAGCAGCTTACAGGACAACTATGGCTACACCTTC. It encodes CASSLQDNYGYTF. This chain uses TRBV7-9 with TRBJ1-2; D gene ambiguous. The V end was cut by 2 bases, the J end by 2 bases, with 6 bases between. The CDR3 extends over 13 amino acids. CDR1 and CDR2 from the germline V gene are SEHNR and FQNEAQ (reference sequence).

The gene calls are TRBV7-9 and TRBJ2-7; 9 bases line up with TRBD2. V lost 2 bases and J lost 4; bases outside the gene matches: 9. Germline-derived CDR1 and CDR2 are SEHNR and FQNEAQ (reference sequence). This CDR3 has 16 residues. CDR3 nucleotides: TGTGCCAGCAGCTTATTAGCGGGGGCCTCCTTTTACGAGCAGTACTTC. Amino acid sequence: CASSLLAGASFYEQYF.

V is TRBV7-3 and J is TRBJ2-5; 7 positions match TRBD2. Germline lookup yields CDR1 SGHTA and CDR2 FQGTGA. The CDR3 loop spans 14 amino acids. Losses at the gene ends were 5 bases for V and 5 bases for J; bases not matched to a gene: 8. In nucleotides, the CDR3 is TGTGCCAGCAGCCGATGGGGGGGAGTGGAGACCCAGTACTTC. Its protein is CASSRWGGVETQYF. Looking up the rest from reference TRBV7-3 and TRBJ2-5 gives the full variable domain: GAGVSQTPSNKVTEKGKYVELRCDPISGHTALYWYRQSLGQGPEFLIYFQGTGAADDSGLPNDRFFAVRPEGSVSTLKIQRTERGDSAVYLCASSRWGGVETQYFGPGTRLLVL.

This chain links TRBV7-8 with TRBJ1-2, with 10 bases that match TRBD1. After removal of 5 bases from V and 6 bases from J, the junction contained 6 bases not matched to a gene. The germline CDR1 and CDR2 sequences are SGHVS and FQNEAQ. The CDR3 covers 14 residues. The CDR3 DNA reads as TGTGCCAGCAGCCCTCTTGGGACAGGGGATGGCTACACCTTC. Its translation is CASSPLGTGDGYTF.

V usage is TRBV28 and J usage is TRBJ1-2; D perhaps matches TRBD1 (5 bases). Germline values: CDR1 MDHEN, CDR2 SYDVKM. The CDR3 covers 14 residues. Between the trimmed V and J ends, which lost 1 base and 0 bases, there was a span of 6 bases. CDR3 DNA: TGTGCCAGCAGTTTATTGACAGCTAACTATGGCTACACCTTC. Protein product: CASSLLTANYGYTF.

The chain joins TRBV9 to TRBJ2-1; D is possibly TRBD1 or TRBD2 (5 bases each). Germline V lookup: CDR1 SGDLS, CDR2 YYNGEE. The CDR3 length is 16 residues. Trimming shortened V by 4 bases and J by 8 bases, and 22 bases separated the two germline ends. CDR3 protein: CASSLEGRGSSHEQFF. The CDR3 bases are TGTGCCAGCAGCCTAGAGGGAAGGGGTTCATCTCATGAGCAGTTCTTC.